The T cell receptor (beta chain) described here comes from a study of CD8 T cells in ankylosing spondylitis (dated by TCRdb to 2015 to 2018). As for the study more broadly: The study profiled T cell receptor beta repertoires in healthy donors and ankylosing spondylitis patients to find disease-linked TCR variants. Peripheral blood was sampled, and synovial fluid was additionally collected from ankylosing spondylitis patients. The whole study cohort included over 85 healthy donors and 25 ankylosing spondylitis patients.

TCRdb shows the sequencer as Illumina HiSeq 2500. TCR beta libraries were prepared by quantitative 5'-RACE with molecular barcodes. In the source study's methods: Disease-linked TCR variants were identified with a new computational method built on a probabilistic model of VDJ rearrangement. Starting from the raw public reads, TCRdb applied fastp trimming at Q25, assembled clones with MiXCR and retained in-frame beta chains. Under each unique CDR3 protein, matching rows form one entry showing the most common genes and DNA. For this entry, the V and J calls and clone size follow TCRdb and not the study's own pipeline. A total of approximately 200,000 distinct CDR3 sequences appear in this sample, about 13% of them only once. 15% to 20% of the sample rests with the top ten. This clonotype appeared many times. Its antigen is not yet known. Base qualities are not at hand, and no much larger clone is one base apart.

General conclusions and limits of the study: Some motif variants were previously reported in synovial fluid and blood of reactive arthritis patients, suggesting common disease-initiation mechanisms. A TCR beta motif of 8 or 9 highly homologous amino acid variants appeared characteristic of blood from ankylosing spondylitis patients. According to the report, matched synovial fluid samples from ankylosing spondylitis patients were significantly enriched for the disease-linked clones. The disease-linked clones had a CD8+ phenotype and were found at relatively low frequencies in peripheral blood.

This receptor was obtained from a male donor with ankylosing spondylitis or in good health (not recorded which). Sequencing used blood, either unsorted or a sorted T cell fraction (not recorded which).

At the DNA level, the sequence is TGTGCCAGCAGTTATGGCGAGCAGTTCTTC. Translated, this is CASSYGEQFF. The chain links TRBV12-3 or TRBV12-4 with TRBJ2-1; no D gene is confidently identified. The CDR3 covers 10 residues, taking in both the cysteine and the phenylalanine. Just the 30-base CDR3 DNA is kept, in frame starting at base 1. The junction shows trimming of 4 bases on V and 10 bases on J, plus 5 bases between the germline ends.